This TCR beta chain was captured by sequencing in a study of CD8 T cells in ankylosing spondylitis. Notes on the study in general: Reportedly, disease-linked clones are significantly enriched in ankylosing spondylitis patients' matched synovial fluid. A motif of under 10 highly homologous TCR beta variants was seen as apparently characteristic of ankylosing spondylitis blood.

Germline V gene lookup returns CDR1 DFQATT and CDR2 SNEGSKA (reference sequence). The CDR3 runs to 12 residues. Of note for this clonotype: Its antigen is still unknown. A junction boundary mismatches the germline segment, possibly from a read error.

TCRdb called the 5' RACE reads again in MiXCR, with one record for every CDR3 protein. Of about 800,000 distinct CDR3 sequences listed, over 9.5% are singletons. The chain employs TRBV20-1 and TRBJ2-7; D remains unclear. Sequenced input: blood, either unsorted or a sorted T cell fraction (not recorded which). The receptor's source is a male donor with ankylosing spondylitis. CDR3 nucleotide sequence: TGCAGTGCTGGAGACACCGCCTACGAGCAGTACTTC. Its translation is CSAGDTAYEQYF.